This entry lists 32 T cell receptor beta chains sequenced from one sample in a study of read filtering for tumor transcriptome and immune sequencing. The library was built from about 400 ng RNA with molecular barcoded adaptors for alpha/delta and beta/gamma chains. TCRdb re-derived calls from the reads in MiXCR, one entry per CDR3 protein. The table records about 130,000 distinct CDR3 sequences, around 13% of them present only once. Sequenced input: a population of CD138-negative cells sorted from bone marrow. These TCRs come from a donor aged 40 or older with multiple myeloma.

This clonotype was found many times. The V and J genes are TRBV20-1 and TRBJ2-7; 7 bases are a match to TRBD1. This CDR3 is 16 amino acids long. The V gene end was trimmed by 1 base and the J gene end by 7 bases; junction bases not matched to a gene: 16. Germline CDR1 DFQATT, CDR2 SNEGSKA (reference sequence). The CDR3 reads CSARAGKGALPWEQYF. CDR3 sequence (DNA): TGCAGTGCTAGAGCGGGGAAGGGGGCACTCCCTTGGGAGCAGTACTTC.

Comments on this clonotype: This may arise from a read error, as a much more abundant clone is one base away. The CDR3 here is CARSEGLKASPLHF. CDR3 nucleotide sequence: TGTGCCAGGAGCGAGGGTCTGAAGGCGTCACCCCTCCACTTT. The chain joins TRBV7-2 to TRBJ1-1; D is unresolved. The J call is doubtful: the DNA matches TRBJ1-6 better. This CDR3 has 14 amino acids. The germline CDR1 and CDR2 sequences are SGHTA and FQGNSA.

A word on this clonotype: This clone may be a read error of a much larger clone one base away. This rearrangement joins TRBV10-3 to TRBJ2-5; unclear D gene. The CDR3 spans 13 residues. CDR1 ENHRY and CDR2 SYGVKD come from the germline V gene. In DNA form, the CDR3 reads TGTGCCGTCAGTGAAGGCAGGCAAGAGACCCAGTACTTC. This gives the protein CAVSEGRQETQYF.

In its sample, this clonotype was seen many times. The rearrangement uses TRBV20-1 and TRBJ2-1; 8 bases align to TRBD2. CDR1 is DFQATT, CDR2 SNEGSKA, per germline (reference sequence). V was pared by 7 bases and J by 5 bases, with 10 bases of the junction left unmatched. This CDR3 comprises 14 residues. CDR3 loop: CSEASGHLNNEQFF. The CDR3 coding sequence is TGCAGTGAGGCTAGCGGGCATCTTAACAATGAGCAGTTCTTC.

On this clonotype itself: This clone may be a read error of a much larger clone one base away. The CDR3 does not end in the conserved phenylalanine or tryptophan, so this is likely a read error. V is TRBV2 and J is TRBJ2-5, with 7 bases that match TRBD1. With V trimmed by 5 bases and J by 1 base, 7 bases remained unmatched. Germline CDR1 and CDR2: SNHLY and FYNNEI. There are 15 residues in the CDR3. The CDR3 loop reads CASSTQGQSQETQYL. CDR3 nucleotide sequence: TGTGCCAGCAGTACCCAGGGACAGAGCCAAGAGACCCAGTACCTC.

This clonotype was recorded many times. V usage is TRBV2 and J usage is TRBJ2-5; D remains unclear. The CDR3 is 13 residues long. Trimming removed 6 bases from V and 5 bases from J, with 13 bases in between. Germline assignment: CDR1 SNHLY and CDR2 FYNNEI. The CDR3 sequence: CASSVLEPETQYF. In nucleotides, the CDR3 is TGTGCCAGCAGCGTTCTGGAGCCGGAGACCCAGTACTTC.

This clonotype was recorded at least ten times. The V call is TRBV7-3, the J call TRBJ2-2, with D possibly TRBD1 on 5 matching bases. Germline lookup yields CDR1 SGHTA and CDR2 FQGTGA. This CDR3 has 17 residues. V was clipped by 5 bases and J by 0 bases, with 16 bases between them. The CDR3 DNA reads TGTGCCAGCAGCCCACATCAGACAGCCTCGAACACCGGGGAGCTGTTTTTT. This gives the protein CASSPHQTASNTGELFF.

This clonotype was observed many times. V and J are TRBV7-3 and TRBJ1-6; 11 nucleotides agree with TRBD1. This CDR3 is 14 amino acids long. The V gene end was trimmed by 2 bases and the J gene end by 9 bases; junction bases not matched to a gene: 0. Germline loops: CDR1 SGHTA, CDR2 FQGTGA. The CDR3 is CASSLGTGGSPLHF. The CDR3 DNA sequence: TGTGCCAGCAGCTTAGGGACAGGGGGTTCACCCCTCCACTTT. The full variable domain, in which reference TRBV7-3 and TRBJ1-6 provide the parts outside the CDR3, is GAGVSQTPSNKVTEKGKYVELRCDPISGHTALYWYRQSLGQGPEFLIYFQGTGAADDSGLPNDRFFAVRPEGSVSTLKIQRTERGDSAVYLCASSLGTGGSPLHFGNGTRLTVT.

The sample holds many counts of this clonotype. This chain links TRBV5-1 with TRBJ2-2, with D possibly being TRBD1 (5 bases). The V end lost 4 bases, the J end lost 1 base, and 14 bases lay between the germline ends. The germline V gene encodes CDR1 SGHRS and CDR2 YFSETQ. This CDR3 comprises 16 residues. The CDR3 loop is CASSPRVTGNTGELFF. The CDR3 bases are TGCGCCAGCAGCCCCAGGGTAACCGGGAACACCGGGGAGCTGTTTTTT.

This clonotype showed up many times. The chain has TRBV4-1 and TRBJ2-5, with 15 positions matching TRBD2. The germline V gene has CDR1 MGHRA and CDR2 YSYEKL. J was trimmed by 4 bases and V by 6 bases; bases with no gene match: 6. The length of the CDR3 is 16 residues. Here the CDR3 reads CASSRTSGRAIETQYF. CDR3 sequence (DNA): TGCGCCAGCAGTAGGACTAGCGGGAGGGCCATAGAGACCCAGTACTTC.

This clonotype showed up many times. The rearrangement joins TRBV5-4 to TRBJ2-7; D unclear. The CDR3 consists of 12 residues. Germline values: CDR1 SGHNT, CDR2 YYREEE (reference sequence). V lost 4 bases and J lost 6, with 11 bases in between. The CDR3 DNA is TGTGCCAGCAGCCGTGGAAGGGCCGAGCAGTACTTC. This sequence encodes CASSRGRAEQYF.

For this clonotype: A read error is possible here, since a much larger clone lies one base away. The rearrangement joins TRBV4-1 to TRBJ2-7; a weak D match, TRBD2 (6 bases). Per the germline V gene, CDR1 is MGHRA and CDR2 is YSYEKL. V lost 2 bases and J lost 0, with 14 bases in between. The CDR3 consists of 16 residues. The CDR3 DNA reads TGCGCCAGCAGCCAAATGGACTACGCAGACTCCTACGAGCAGTACTTC. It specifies CASSQMDYADSYEQYF.

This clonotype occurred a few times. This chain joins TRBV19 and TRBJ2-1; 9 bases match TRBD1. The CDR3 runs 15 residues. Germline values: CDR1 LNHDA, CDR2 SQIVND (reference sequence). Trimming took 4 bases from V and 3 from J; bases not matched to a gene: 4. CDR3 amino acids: CASSTWTGDYNEQFF. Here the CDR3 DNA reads TGTGCCAGTAGTACCTGGACAGGGGACTACAATGAGCAGTTCTTC.

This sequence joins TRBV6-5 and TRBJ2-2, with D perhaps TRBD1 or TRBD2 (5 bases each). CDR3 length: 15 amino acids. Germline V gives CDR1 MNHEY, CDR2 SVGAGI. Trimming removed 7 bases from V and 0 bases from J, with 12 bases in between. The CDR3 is CASTYGGPNTGELFF. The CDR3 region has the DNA TGTGCCAGCACCTATGGGGGTCCGAACACCGGGGAGCTGTTTTTT.

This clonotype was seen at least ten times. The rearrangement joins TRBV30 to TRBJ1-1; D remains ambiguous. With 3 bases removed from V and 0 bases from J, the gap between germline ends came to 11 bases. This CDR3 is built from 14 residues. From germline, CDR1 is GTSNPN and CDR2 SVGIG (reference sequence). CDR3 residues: CAWSLGIMNTEAFF. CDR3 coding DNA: TGTGCCTGGAGCCTCGGAATCATGAACACTGAAGCTTTCTTT.

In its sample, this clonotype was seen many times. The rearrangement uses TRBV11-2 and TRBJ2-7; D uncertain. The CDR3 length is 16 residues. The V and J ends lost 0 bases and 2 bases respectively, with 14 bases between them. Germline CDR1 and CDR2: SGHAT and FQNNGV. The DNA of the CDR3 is TGTGCCAGCAGCTTAGAAGGCAGCCGAGGCCCCTACGAGCAGTACTTC. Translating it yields CASSLEGSRGPYEQYF.

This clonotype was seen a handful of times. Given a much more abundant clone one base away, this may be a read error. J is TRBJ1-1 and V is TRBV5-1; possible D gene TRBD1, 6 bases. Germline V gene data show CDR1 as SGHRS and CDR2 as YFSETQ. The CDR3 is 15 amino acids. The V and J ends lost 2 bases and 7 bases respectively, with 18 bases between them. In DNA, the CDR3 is TGCGCCAGCAGCTTCCGCGGGGGCCATGTGAGTGAAGCTTTCTTT. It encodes CASSFRGGHVSEAFF. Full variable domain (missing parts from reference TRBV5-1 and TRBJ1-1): KAGVTQTPRYLIKTRGQQVTLSCSPISGHRSVSWYQQTPGQGLQFLFEYFSETQRNKGNFPGRFSGRQFSNSRSEMNVSTLELGDSALYLCASSFRGGHVSEAFFGQGTRLTVV.

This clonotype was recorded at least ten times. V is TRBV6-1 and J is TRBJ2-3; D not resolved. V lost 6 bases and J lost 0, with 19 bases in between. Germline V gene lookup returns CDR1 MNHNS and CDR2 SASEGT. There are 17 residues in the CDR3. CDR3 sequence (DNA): TGTGCCAGCAGACGGGCAGCTGTGTGGGCTAGCACAGATACGCAGTATTTT. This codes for CASRRAAVWASTDTQYF.

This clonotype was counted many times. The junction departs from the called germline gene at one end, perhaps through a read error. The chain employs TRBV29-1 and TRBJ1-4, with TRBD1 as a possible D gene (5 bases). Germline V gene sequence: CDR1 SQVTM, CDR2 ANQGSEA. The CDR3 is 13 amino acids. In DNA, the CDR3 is TGCAGCGTCCAGGGTGCAACTAATGAAAAACTGCTTTTT. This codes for CSVQGATNEKLLF.

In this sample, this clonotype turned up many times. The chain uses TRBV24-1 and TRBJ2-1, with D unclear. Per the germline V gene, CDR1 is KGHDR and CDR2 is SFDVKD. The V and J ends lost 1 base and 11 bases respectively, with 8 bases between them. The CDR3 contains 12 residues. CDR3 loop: CATSDLGSKQFF. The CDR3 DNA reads TGTGCCACCAGTGATTTAGGCAGTAAGCAGTTCTTC.

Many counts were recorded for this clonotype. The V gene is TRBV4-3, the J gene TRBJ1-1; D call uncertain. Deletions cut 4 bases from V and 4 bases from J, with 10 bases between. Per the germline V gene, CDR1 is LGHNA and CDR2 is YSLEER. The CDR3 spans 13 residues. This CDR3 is CASSLTVGTEAFF. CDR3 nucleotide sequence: TGCGCCAGCAGCCTTACAGTAGGCACTGAAGCTTTCTTT.

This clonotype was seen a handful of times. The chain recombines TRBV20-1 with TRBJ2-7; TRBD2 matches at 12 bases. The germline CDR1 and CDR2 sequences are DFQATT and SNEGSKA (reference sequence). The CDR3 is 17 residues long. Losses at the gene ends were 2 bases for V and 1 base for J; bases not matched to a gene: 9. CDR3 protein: CSARPTLAGGKSYEQYF. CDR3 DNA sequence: TGCAGTGCTAGACCCACGCTAGCGGGAGGGAAATCCTACGAGCAGTACTTC.

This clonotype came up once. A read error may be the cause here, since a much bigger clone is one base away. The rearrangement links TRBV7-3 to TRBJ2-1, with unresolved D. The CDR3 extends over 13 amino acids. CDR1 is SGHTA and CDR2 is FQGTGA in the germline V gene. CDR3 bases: TGTGCCAGCAGCTTAGTCCCTTTTAATGGGCAGTTCTTC. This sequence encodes CASSLVPFNGQFF.

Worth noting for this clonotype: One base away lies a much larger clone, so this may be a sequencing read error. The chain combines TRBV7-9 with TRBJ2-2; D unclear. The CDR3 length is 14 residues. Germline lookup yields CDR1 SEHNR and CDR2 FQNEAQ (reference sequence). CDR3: CASRLVQNTGELFF. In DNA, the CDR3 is TGTGCCAGCCGCTTGGTGCAGAACACCGGGGAGCTGTTTTTT.

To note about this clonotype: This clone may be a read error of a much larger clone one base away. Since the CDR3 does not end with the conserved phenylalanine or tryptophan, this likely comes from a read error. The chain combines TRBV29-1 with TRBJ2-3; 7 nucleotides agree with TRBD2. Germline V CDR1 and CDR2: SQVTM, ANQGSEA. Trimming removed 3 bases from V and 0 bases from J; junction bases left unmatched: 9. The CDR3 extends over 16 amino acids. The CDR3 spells CSVDGPSGASTDTQYL. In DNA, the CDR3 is TGCAGCGTTGACGGGCCTAGCGGAGCTAGCACAGATACGCAGTATCTT.

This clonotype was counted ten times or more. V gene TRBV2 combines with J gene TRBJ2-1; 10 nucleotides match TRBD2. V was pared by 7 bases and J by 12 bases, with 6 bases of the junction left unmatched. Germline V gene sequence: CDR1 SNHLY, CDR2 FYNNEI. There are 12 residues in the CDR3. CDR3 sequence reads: CASTGTSVGQFF. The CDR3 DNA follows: TGTGCCAGCACCGGGACTAGCGTAGGGCAGTTCTTC.

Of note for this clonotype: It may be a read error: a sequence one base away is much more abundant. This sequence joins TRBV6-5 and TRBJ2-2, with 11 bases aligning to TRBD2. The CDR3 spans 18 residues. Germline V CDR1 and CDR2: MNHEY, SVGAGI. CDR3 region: CVSTKGSGRAANTGELFF. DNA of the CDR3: TGTGTCAGCACCAAGGGTAGCGGGAGGGCCGCGAACACCGGGGAGCTGTTTTTT.

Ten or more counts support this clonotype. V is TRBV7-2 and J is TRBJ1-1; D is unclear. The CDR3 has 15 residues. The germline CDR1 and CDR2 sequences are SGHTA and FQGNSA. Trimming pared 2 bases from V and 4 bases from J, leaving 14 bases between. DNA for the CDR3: TGTGCCAGCAGCTTATCGAGGGTTGTGAGCACTGAAGCTTTCTTT. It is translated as CASSLSRVVSTEAFF.

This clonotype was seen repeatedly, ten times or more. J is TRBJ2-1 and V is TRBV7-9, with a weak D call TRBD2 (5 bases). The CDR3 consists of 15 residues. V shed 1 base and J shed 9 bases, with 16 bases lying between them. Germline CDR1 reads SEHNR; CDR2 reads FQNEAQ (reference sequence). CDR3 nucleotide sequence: TGTGCCAGCAGCTTAGAACTAGTTGGCGAGACTGAGCAGTTCTTC. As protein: CASSLELVGETEQFF. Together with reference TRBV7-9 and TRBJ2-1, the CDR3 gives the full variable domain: DTGVSQNPRHKITKRGQNVTFRCDPISEHNRLYWYRQTLGQGPEFLTYFQNEAQLEKSRLLSDRFSAERPKGSFSTLEIQRTEQGDSAMYLCASSLELVGETEQFFGPGTRLTVL.

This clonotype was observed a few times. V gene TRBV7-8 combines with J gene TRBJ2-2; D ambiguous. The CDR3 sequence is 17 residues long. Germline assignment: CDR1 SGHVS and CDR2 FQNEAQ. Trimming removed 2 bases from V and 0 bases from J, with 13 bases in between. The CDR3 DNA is TGTGCCAGCAGCTTACAATCCGGGCTCGCGAACACCGGGGAGCTGTTTTTT. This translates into CASSLQSGLANTGELFF.

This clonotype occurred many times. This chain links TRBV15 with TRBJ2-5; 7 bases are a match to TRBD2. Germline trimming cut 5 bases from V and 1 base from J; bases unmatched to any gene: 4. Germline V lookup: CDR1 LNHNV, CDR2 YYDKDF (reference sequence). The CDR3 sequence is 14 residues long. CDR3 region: CATSGGDSQETQYF. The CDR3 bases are TGTGCCACCAGCGGGGGGGACTCCCAAGAGACCCAGTACTTC.

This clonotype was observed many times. The CDR3 reads CASRLAGGPYNEQFF. CDR3 nucleotide sequence: TGTGCCAGCAGACTAGCGGGAGGGCCGTACAATGAGCAGTTCTTC. The chain has TRBV7-8 and TRBJ2-1, with TRBD2 matching 13 bases. Germline CDR1 reads SGHVS; CDR2 reads FQNEAQ. V shed 6 bases, J shed 4 bases, and the junction held 3 bases outside the gene matches. This CDR3 region has 15 residues.